A single sample gave rise to the 21 T cell receptor beta chains below, sequenced in a study of T cell responses to AZD1222 COVID-19 vaccine. Some clones are missing from TCRdb's copy, which holds only in-frame ones; the method was immunoSEQ multiplex PCR. This table has approximately 180,000 clones, 85% to 95% appearing once. The input for sequencing was peripheral blood, taken 28 days after the second dose of the MenACWY control vaccine. These receptors came from an adult who received the MenACWY meningococcal vaccine as a control.

As DNA, the CDR3 is TGTGCCAGCAGCCCCCGACAGGGGGTTGGGGAGACCCAGTACTTC. Amino acids: CASSPRQGVGETQYF. The chain has TRBV9 and TRBJ2-5, with 9 bases fitting TRBD1. CDR1 and CDR2 from the germline V gene are SGDLS and YYNGEE. The CDR3 length is 15 residues. Trimming removed 4 bases from V and 5 bases from J; junction bases left unmatched: 9.

The chain links TRBV9 to TRBJ1-1; D uncertain. The length of the CDR3 is 14 residues. Deletions cut 4 bases from V and 1 base from J, with 11 bases between. Germline CDR1 is SGDLS and CDR2 is YYNGEE. The CDR3 sequence: CASSLDGGNTEAFF. CDR3 nucleotides: TGTGCCAGCAGCCTTGACGGCGGGAACACTGAAGCTTTCTTT. The entire variable domain, with the rest obtained from reference TRBV9 and TRBJ1-1, is as follows: DSGVTQTPKHLITATGQRVTLRCSPRSGDLSVYWYQQSLDQGLQFLIQYYNGEERAKGNILERFSAQQFPDLHSELNLSSLELGDSALYFCASSLDGGNTEAFFGQGTRLTVV.

The chain has TRBV27 and TRBJ2-7; 9 nucleotides align to TRBD1. V was pared by 4 bases and J by 6 bases, with 13 bases of the junction left unmatched. The germline CDR1 and CDR2 sequences are MNHEY and SMNVEV (reference sequence). There are 16 residues in the CDR3. The CDR3 loop is CASSSLRQGGRFEQYF. CDR3 bases: TGTGCCAGCAGTTCCCTGCGACAGGGGGGGAGATTCGAGCAGTACTTC.

J is TRBJ2-2 and V is TRBV6-5; no firm D call. The CDR3 spans 15 residues. Germline CDR1 MNHEY, CDR2 SVGAGI. V shed 11 bases and J shed 3 bases, with 19 bases lying between them. The CDR3 spells CAGPGFGPYTGELFF. The CDR3 nucleotides read TGTGCCGGCCCCGGCTTCGGGCCCTACACCGGGGAGCTGTTTTTT.

V and J are TRBV19 and TRBJ1-2; 7 nucleotides align to TRBD1. The ends lost 5 bases at V and 4 bases at J; junction bases unmatched: 7. Per germline, CDR1 LNHDA and CDR2 SQIVND (reference sequence). This CDR3 has 14 residues. CDR3 nucleotides: TGTGCCAGTAGTCCCGACAGGGAAGCCTATGGCTACACCTTC. Amino acid sequence: CASSPDREAYGYTF.

This chain links TRBV2 with TRBJ2-3, with D possibly being TRBD2 (5 bases). CDR3 length: 14 residues. Germline values: CDR1 SNHLY, CDR2 FYNNEI. Trimming took 4 bases from V and 2 from J, leaving 10 bases between them. The chain's CDR3 is CASSGRTVTDTQYF. The DNA for the CDR3 is TGTGCCAGCAGTGGGAGGACTGTCACAGATACGCAGTATTTT.

The rearrangement uses TRBV19 and TRBJ2-7; 8 nucleotides agree with TRBD1. The trim removed 8 bases at V and 3 bases at J, leaving 6 bases unmatched. The CDR3 runs 13 residues. Germline CDR1 reads LNHDA; CDR2 reads SQIVND (reference sequence). This CDR3 is CASGQGSFYEQYF. CDR3 DNA: TGTGCCAGTGGACAGGGATCCTTCTACGAGCAGTACTTC.

This chain links TRBV7-8 with TRBJ1-4; 8 bases are a match to TRBD1. V shed 3 bases, J shed 5 bases, and the junction held 5 bases outside the gene matches. CDR3 size: 15 residues. The germline gives CDR1 SGHVS, CDR2 FQNEAQ. CDR3 in amino acids: CASSLTGASNEKLFF. CDR3 nucleotides: TGTGCCAGCAGCTTGACAGGGGCAAGCAATGAAAAACTGTTTTTT.

The chain recombines TRBV19 with TRBJ1-5; 7 bases are a match to TRBD1. Looked up from germline, CDR1 is LNHDA and CDR2 is SQIVND (reference sequence). The CDR3 is made up of 15 amino acids. V dropped 1 base and J dropped 6; count of bases not matched to a gene: 6. The CDR3 DNA reads as TGTGCCAGTAGTATAGTGGGCAGGGACAGTCAGCCCCAGCATTTT. Its translation: CASSIVGRDSQPQHF. The full variable domain, its missing parts supplied by reference TRBV19 and TRBJ1-5, is DGGITQSPKYLFRKEGQNVTLSCEQNLNHDAMYWYRQDPGQGLRLIYYSQIVNDFQKGDIAEGYSVSREKKESFPLTVTSAQKNPTAFYLCASSIVGRDSQPQHFGDGTRLSIL.

This chain joins TRBV7-8 and TRBJ1-4; D may be TRBD1 (6 bases). The germline gives CDR1 SGHVS, CDR2 FQNEAQ. Trimming pared 3 bases from V and 8 bases from J, leaving 13 bases between. CDR3 length: 14 amino acids. CDR3 nucleotides: TGTGCCAGCAGCTTTTCCAGGGGTCGAGAAAAACTGTTTTTT. Its protein product is CASSFSRGREKLFF.

This chain joins TRBV18 and TRBJ1-2; D remains unclear. V shed 0 bases and J shed 8 bases, with 13 bases lying between them. Looked up from germline, CDR1 is KGHSH and CDR2 is LQKENI. There are 14 residues in the CDR3. CDR3: CASSPPEATRGYTF. CDR3 DNA: TGTGCCAGCTCACCACCTGAGGCCACCAGAGGCTACACCTTC.

V and J are TRBV15 and TRBJ2-3; 8 nucleotides align to TRBD2. CDR1 is LNHNV, CDR2 YYDKDF, per germline (reference sequence). The CDR3 has 15 residues. Losses at the gene ends were 5 bases for V and 1 base for J; bases not matched to a gene: 5. The CDR3 region is CATSRGGPGTDTQYF. The CDR3 DNA reads TGTGCCACCAGCCGGGGGGGACCCGGCACAGATACGCAGTATTTT.

The gene calls are TRBV21-1 and TRBJ2-7. TRBV21-1 is marked as a pseudogene. This CDR3 comprises 15 residues. The CDR3 DNA is TGTGCCAGCAGCCGGGAGGACAGGACGTCCTACGAGCAGTACTTC. Translation: CASSREDRTSYEQYF.

This clone was counted once. The chain couples TRBV2 to TRBJ1-5; D uncertain. Trimming left V 3 bases short and J 0 bases short, with 9 bases between. The germline V gene encodes CDR1 SNHLY and CDR2 FYNNEI. There are 15 residues in the CDR3. CDR3 in DNA: TGTGCCAGCAGTGAGGGCAGGTATAGCAATCAGCCCCAGCATTTT. This gives the protein CASSEGRYSNQPQHF.

The chain recombines TRBV23-1 with TRBJ2-7; D perhaps matches TRBD2 (5 bases). TRBV23-1 is treated as an ORF (open reading frame) with a function not yet certain. V lost 3 bases, J lost 7 bases, and 10 bases lay in between. The CDR3 has 12 amino acids. In nucleotides, the CDR3 is TGCGCCAGCAGTCATAGTAGGGAGGAGCAGTACTTC. The encoded protein is CASSHSREEQYF.

This sequence joins TRBV6-1 and TRBJ1-5; possibly TRBD1 for D (6 bases). Per the germline V gene, CDR1 is MNHNS and CDR2 is SASEGT. The CDR3 is 15 residues long. Between the trimmed V and J ends, which lost 0 bases and 3 bases, there was a span of 9 bases. CDR3 sequence reads: CASSEANRVNQPQHF. For the CDR3, the DNA is TGTGCCAGCAGTGAAGCGAACAGGGTCAATCAGCCCCAGCATTTT.

Only a few counts were recorded for this clone. The chain combines TRBV6-6 with TRBJ1-5; D possibly corresponds to TRBD1 (5 bases). Trimming shortened V by 8 bases and J by 0 bases, and 14 bases separated the two germline ends. Germline CDR1 and CDR2: MNHNY and SVGAGI (reference sequence). The length of the CDR3 is 15 residues. CDR3 protein: CASRKSDNSNQPQHF. In nucleotides, the CDR3 is TGTGCCAGCCGAAAGTCGGACAATAGCAATCAGCCCCAGCATTTT.

As for this clone: A junction boundary mismatches the germline segment, possibly from a read error. V gene TRBV28 combines with J gene TRBJ2-5; 9 bases fit TRBD2. The CDR3 has 17 amino acids. Per germline, CDR1 MDHEN and CDR2 SYDVKM. In DNA form, the CDR3 reads TGTGCCGGCAGTTTAGCGAATGCCCTGACTAGCGGAGAGACCCAGTACTTC. The encoded protein is CAGSLANALTSGETQYF.

The gene calls are TRBV28 and TRBJ2-7, with D tentatively TRBD1 or TRBD2 (5 bases each). Trimming pared 6 bases from V and 2 bases from J, leaving 14 bases between. Germline V gene sequence: CDR1 MDHEN, CDR2 SYDVKM. CDR3 size: 14 residues. DNA of the CDR3: TGTGCCAGCAGCCCCCCCCGGGGCCCCTACGAGCAGTACTTC. Protein: CASSPPRGPYEQYF. The full variable domain, its missing parts supplied by reference TRBV28 and TRBJ2-7, is DVKVTQSSRYLVKRTGEKVFLECVQDMDHENMFWYRQDPGLGLRLIYFSYDVKMKEKGDIPEGYSVSREKKERFSLILESASTNQTSMYLCASSPPRGPYEQYFGPGTRLTVT.

The rearrangement uses TRBV25-1 and TRBJ1-2; D gene unclear. The ends were cut back, 0 bases at V and 4 bases at J, with 6 bases in the middle. The CDR3 is 13 residues long. Per the germline V gene, CDR1 is MGHDK and CDR2 is SYGVNS. In DNA, the CDR3 is TGTGCCAGCAGTGAATATGTGGGCTATGGCTACACCTTC. The encoded protein is CASSEYVGYGYTF.

The CDR3 DNA reads as TGCGCCAGCAGCCGGGACAAGAGCACAGATACGCAGTATTTT. Its translation is CASSRDKSTDTQYF. The rearrangement links TRBV5-1 to TRBJ2-3, with D tentatively TRBD1 (6 bases). The germline CDR1 and CDR2 sequences are SGHRS and YFSETQ. This CDR3 has 14 residues. Trimming took off 4 bases at V and 0 bases at J, with 9 bases between the two ends.